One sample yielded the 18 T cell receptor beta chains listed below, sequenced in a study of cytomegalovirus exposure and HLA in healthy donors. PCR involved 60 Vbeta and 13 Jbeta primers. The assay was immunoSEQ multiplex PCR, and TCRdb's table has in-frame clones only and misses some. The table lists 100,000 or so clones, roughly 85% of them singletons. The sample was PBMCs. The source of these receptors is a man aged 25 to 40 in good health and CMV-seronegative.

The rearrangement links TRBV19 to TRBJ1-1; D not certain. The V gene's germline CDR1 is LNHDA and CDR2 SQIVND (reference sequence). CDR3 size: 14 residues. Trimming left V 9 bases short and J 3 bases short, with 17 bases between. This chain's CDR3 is CASQTRRDDTEAFF. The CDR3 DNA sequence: TGTGCCAGCCAGACCCGTCGGGATGACACTGAAGCTTTCTTT.

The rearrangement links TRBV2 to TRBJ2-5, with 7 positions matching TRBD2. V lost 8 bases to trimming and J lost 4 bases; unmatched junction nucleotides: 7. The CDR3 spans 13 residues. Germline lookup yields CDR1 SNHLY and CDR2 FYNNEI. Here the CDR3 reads CASGGGILETQYF. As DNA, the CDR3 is TGTGCCAGCGGGGGGGGGATCCTAGAGACCCAGTACTTC. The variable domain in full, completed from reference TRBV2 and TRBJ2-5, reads EPEVTQTPSHQVTQMGQEVILRCVPISNHLYFYWYRQILGQKVEFLVSFYNNEISEKSEIFDDQFSVERPDGSNFTLKIRSTKLEDSAMYFCASGGGILETQYFGPGTRLLVL.

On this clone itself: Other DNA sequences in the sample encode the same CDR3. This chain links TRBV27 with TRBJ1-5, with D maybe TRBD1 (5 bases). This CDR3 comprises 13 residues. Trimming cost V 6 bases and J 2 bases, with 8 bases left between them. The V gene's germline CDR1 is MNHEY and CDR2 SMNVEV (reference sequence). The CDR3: CASSWGGNQPQHF. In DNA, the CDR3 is TGTGCCAGCAGCTGGGGGGGCAATCAGCCCCAGCATTTT.

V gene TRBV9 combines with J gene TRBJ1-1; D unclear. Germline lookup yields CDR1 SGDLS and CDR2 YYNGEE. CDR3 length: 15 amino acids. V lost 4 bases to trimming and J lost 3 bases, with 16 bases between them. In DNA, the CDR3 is TGTGCCAGCAGCCTCTCAGTGTCGTCCGACACTGAAGCTTTCTTT. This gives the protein CASSLSVSSDTEAFF.

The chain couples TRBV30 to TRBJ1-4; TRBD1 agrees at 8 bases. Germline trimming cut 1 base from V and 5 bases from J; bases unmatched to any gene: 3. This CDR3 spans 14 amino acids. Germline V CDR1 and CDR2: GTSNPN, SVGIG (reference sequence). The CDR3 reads CAWSGQGWNEKLFF. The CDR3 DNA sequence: TGTGCCTGGAGTGGACAGGGGTGGAATGAAAAACTGTTTTTT.

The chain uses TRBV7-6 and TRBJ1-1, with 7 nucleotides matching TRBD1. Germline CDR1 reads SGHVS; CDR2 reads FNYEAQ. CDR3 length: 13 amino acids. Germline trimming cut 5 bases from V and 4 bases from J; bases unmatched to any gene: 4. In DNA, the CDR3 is TGTGCCAGCAGCGCCAGGGGGGTCACTGAAGCTTTCTTT. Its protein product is CASSARGVTEAFF.

In DNA, the CDR3 is TGTGCCAGCAGCGTCCGGGAGAGGGATGAGCAGTTCTTC. It is translated as CASSVRERDEQFF. V gene TRBV7-2 combines with J gene TRBJ2-1, with D perhaps TRBD2 (6 bases). The CDR3 is made up of 13 amino acids. V was cut by 5 bases and J by 8 bases, with 13 bases left in between. In germline, CDR1 is SGHTA, CDR2 FQGNSA.

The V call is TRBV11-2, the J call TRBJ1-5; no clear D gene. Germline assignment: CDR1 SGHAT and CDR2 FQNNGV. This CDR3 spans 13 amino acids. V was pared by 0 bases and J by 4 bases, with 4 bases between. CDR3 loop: CASSLDSNQPQHF. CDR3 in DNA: TGTGCCAGCAGCTTAGATTCGAATCAGCCCCAGCATTTT. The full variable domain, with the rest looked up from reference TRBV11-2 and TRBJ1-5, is EAGVAQSPRYKIIEKRQSVAFWCNPISGHATLYWYQQILGQGPKLLIQFQNNGVVDDSQLPKDRFSAERLKGVDSTLKIQPAKLEDSAVYLCASSLDSNQPQHFGDGTRLSIL.

The DNA for the CDR3 is TGTGCCTGGGTGGCCAGGGGACTACTTTACTATGGCTACACCTTC. Protein product: CAWVARGLLYYGYTF. The V gene is TRBV30, the J gene TRBJ1-2, with a weak D call TRBD1 (6 bases). There are 15 residues in the CDR3. V lost 5 bases, J lost 3 bases, and 19 bases lay in between. CDR1 GTSNPN and CDR2 SVGIG come from the germline V gene (reference sequence).

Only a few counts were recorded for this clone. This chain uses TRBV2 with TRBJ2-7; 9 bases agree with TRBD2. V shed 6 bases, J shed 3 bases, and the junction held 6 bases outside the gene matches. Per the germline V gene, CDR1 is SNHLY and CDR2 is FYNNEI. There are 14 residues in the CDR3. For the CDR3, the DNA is TGTGCCAGCAGCATAGCGGGGGTCTACTACGAGCAGTACTTC. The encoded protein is CASSIAGVYYEQYF.

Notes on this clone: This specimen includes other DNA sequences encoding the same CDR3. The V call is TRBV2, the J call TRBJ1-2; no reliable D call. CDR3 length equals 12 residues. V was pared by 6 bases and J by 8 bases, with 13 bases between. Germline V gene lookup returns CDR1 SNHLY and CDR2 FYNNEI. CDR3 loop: CASRRTGSGYTF. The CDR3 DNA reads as TGTGCCAGCAGGCGGACGGGGAGCGGCTACACCTTC.

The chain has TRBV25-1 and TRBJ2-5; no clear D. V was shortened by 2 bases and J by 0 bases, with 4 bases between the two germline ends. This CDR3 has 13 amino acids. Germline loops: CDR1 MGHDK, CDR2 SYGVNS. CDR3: CASSEQYQETQYF. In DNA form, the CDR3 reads TGTGCCAGCAGTGAACAATACCAAGAGACCCAGTACTTC.

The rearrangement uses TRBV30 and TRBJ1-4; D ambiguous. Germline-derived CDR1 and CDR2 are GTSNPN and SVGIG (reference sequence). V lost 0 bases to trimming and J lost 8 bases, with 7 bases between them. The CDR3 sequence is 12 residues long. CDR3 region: CAWSVRGEKLFF. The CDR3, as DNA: TGTGCCTGGAGTGTACGAGGGGAAAAACTGTTTTTT.

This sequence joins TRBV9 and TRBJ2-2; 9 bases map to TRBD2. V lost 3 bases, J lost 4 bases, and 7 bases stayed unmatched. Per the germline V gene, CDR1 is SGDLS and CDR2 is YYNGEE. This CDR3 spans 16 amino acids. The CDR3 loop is CASSAATGLATGELFF. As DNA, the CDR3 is TGTGCCAGCAGCGCCGCTACGGGACTAGCCACCGGGGAGCTGTTTTTT.

The CDR3 sequence: CASSPGDRGSQPQHF. CDR3 bases: TGTGCCAGCTCACCAGGGGACAGGGGAAGTCAGCCCCAGCATTTT. This chain connects TRBV18 to TRBJ1-5; 10 positions match TRBD1. Germline V gene data show CDR1 as KGHSH and CDR2 as LQKENI. Unmatched junction bases numbered 4, after V lost 2 bases and J lost 6 bases. This CDR3 contains 15 residues.

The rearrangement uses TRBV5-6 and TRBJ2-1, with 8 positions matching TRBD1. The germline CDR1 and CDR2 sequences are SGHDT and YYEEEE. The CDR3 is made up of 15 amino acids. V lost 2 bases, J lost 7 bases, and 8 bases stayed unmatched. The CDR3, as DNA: TGTGCCAGCAGCTTCTATTCAGGGGGCATTAATGAGCAGTTCTTC. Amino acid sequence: CASSFYSGGINEQFF.

CDR3 region: CASSILQETQYF. CDR3 coding DNA: TGCGCCAGCAGCATCCTCCAAGAGACCCAGTACTTC. This rearrangement joins TRBV5-1 to TRBJ2-5; D remains unclear. The CDR3 sequence is 12 residues long. Germline V gene sequence: CDR1 SGHRS, CDR2 YFSETQ. The V and J ends lost 4 bases and 1 base respectively, with 5 bases between them. Together with reference TRBV5-1 and TRBJ2-5, the CDR3 gives the full variable domain: KAGVTQTPRYLIKTRGQQVTLSCSPISGHRSVSWYQQTPGQGLQFLFEYFSETQRNKGNFPGRFSGRQFSNSRSEMNVSTLELGDSALYLCASSILQETQYFGPGTRLLVL.

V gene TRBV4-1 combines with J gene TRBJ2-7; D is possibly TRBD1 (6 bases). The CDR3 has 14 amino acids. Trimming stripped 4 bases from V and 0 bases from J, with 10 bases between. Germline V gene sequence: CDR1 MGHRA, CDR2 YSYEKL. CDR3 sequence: CASSPGQSSYEQYF. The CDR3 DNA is TGCGCCAGCAGCCCCGGACAGAGCTCCTACGAGCAGTACTTC.